The 18 T cell receptor beta chains reported below all come from one sample, sequenced in a study of T cell responses to AZD1222 COVID-19 vaccine (dated by TCRdb to the early 2020s). Library creation used the immunoSEQ multiplex PCR assay. TCRdb stores this immuneACCESS table with in-frame sequences only. Part of the clones is absent; in the studies checked, under half of the shortfall reflects unresolved V genes, and no reason is known for the rest. Recorded for this sample are more than 250,000 clones; approximately 93% of them occurred a single time. Around 0.57% of the sample lies in the top ten. Read against the paper, the sample's time point label means: baseline before first vaccination. The sequenced sample was peripheral blood, obtained on day 0 of AZD1222 vaccination. Source of these receptors: an adult in good health.

The chain has TRBV5-5 and TRBJ1-5; no definite D call. Trimming took off 7 bases at V and 3 bases at J, with 11 bases between the two ends. This CDR3 is 13 amino acids long. The germline gives CDR1 SGHKS, CDR2 YYEKEE (reference sequence). CDR3 DNA: TGTGCCAGCGGCCCCAGCCCCAATCAGCCCCAGCATTTT. As protein: CASGPSPNQPQHF.

The rearrangement links TRBV28 to TRBJ1-1; D is ambiguous. This CDR3 has 13 residues. V shed 10 bases and J shed 3 bases, with 15 bases lying between them. Germline V lookup: CDR1 MDHEN, CDR2 SYDVKM. CDR3 sequence reads: CATQSPLYTEAFF. Here the CDR3 DNA reads TGTGCCACCCAGTCCCCCCTTTACACTGAAGCTTTCTTT.

The chain joins TRBV20-1 to TRBJ2-7; no clear D gene. The germline V gene has CDR1 DFQATT and CDR2 SNEGSKA (reference sequence). Between the trimmed V and J ends, which lost 5 bases and 0 bases, there was a span of 8 bases. The length of the CDR3 is 12 residues. As DNA, the CDR3 is TGCAGTGCTCGTGGCCACTCCTACGAGCAGTACTTC. Amino acid sequence: CSARGHSYEQYF.

This clone has only one observation. The chain has TRBV9 and TRBJ2-3; D might be TRBD1 (6 bases). V lost 2 bases, J lost 3 bases, and 10 bases lay in between. Germline loops: CDR1 SGDLS, CDR2 YYNGEE. CDR3 length: 14 residues. In DNA, the CDR3 is TGTGCCAGCAGCGTTCAGGGGTCGACAGATACGCAGTATTTT. Its translation: CASSVQGSTDTQYF.

As for this clone: Other nucleotide sequences in the sample specify the same CDR3. The V and J genes are TRBV9 and TRBJ2-7, with D perhaps given as TRBD1 or TRBD2 (5 bases each). The germline V and J ends were trimmed by 0 bases and 0 bases, with 7 bases remaining between them. Germline V gives CDR1 SGDLS, CDR2 YYNGEE. The length of the CDR3 is 14 residues. The CDR3 region has the DNA TGTGCCAGCAGCGTAGGGGGGAGCTCCTACGAGCAGTACTTC. Its protein is CASSVGGSSYEQYF. The full variable domain, completed using reference TRBV9 and TRBJ2-7, is DSGVTQTPKHLITATGQRVTLRCSPRSGDLSVYWYQQSLDQGLQFLIQYYNGEERAKGNILERFSAQQFPDLHSELNLSSLELGDSALYFCASSVGGSSYEQYFGPGTRLTVT.

The chain combines TRBV28 with TRBJ1-5, with a possible D match to TRBD1 (6 bases). Germline CDR1 MDHEN, CDR2 SYDVKM. The ends were cut back, 0 bases at V and 2 bases at J, with 8 bases in the middle. The CDR3 spans 15 residues. The CDR3 here is CASSLWGAGNQPQHF. The CDR3 DNA reads TGTGCCAGCAGTTTATGGGGGGCGGGCAATCAGCCCCAGCATTTT.

J is TRBJ1-6 and V is TRBV7-2, with 9 nucleotides matching TRBD1. CDR1 SGHTA and CDR2 FQGNSA come from the germline V gene. This CDR3 is built from 13 residues. The V and J ends lost 8 bases and 10 bases, in that order; junction bases with no gene match: 6. The CDR3 DNA reads TGTGCCAGCTCCAGGGACAGGGTATCACCCCTCCACTTT. As protein: CASSRDRVSPLHF.

This clone was seen once. V gene TRBV5-1 combines with J gene TRBJ2-5; 10 bases are a match to TRBD2. This CDR3 contains 16 residues. Germline V gene lookup returns CDR1 SGHRS and CDR2 YFSETQ. The V segment lost 2 bases and the J segment 4 bases; nucleotides outside the gene matches: 8. The CDR3 DNA reads TGCGCCAGCAGCTTAGATCCAGCGGGAGGGCCAGAGACCCAGTACTTC. Translated, it gives CASSLDPAGGPETQYF. Drawing the rest from reference TRBV5-1 and TRBJ2-5, the complete variable domain is KAGVTQTPRYLIKTRGQQVTLSCSPISGHRSVSWYQQTPGQGLQFLFEYFSETQRNKGNFPGRFSGRQFSNSRSEMNVSTLELGDSALYLCASSLDPAGGPETQYFGPGTRLLVL.

V gene TRBV5-1 combines with J gene TRBJ2-7, with a tentative D call TRBD2 (6 bases). V was clipped by 4 bases and J by 2 bases, with 10 bases between them. The CDR3 has 13 residues. Germline V gene lookup returns CDR1 SGHRS and CDR2 YFSETQ. The CDR3 region is CASSPPGAYEQYF. The CDR3 DNA reads as TGCGCCAGCAGCCCCCCGGGGGCCTACGAGCAGTACTTC.

V gene TRBV28 combines with J gene TRBJ2-7; D may match TRBD1 or TRBD2 (5 bases each). The CDR3 is 14 amino acids. Trimming shortened V by 3 bases and J by 3 bases, and 12 bases separated the two germline ends. CDR1 is MDHEN, CDR2 SYDVKM, per germline. CDR3 nucleotides: TGTGCCAGCAGTTTTAGGGGACCCGACTACGAGCAGTACTTC. Translating it yields CASSFRGPDYEQYF. The full variable domain, rest sourced from reference TRBV28 and TRBJ2-7, is DVKVTQSSRYLVKRTGEKVFLECVQDMDHENMFWYRQDPGLGLRLIYFSYDVKMKEKGDIPEGYSVSREKKERFSLILESASTNQTSMYLCASSFRGPDYEQYFGPGTRLTVT.

The chain has TRBV19 and TRBJ2-1; the D call may be TRBD1 or TRBD2 (5 bases each). Germline values: CDR1 LNHDA, CDR2 SQIVND (reference sequence). The germline V and J ends were trimmed by 5 bases and 10 bases, with 18 bases remaining between them. The length of the CDR3 is 14 residues. The CDR3 DNA reads TGTGCCAGTAGTGGATCCGGGGCGACCGGCGAGCAGTTCTTC. This gives the protein CASSGSGATGEQFF.

V is TRBV5-1 and J is TRBJ2-1; 8 nucleotides align to TRBD2. The V and J ends lost 3 bases and 0 bases, in that order; junction bases with no gene match: 5. Germline-derived CDR1 and CDR2 are SGHRS and YFSETQ. This CDR3 is built from 16 residues. CDR3 in amino acids: CASSYLAGFSYNEQFF. The DNA of the CDR3 is TGCGCCAGCAGCTACTTAGCGGGATTCTCCTACAATGAGCAGTTCTTC. The full variable domain, with the rest looked up from reference TRBV5-1 and TRBJ2-1, is KAGVTQTPRYLIKTRGQQVTLSCSPISGHRSVSWYQQTPGQGLQFLFEYFSETQRNKGNFPGRFSGRQFSNSRSEMNVSTLELGDSALYLCASSYLAGFSYNEQFFGPGTRLTVL.

J is TRBJ1-6 and V is TRBV6-1, with TRBD1 matching over 8 bases. CDR1 is MNHNS, CDR2 SASEGT, per germline. This CDR3 is 18 amino acids long. V shed 4 bases, J shed 10 bases, and the junction held 18 bases outside the gene matches. Here the CDR3 DNA reads TGTGCCAGCAGTGCGTTTTCCGGGACAGGCACCTTTTTATCACCCCTCCACTTT. Its protein is CASSAFSGTGTFLSPLHF.

The V gene is TRBV12-3 or TRBV12-4, the J gene TRBJ1-2; the D gene is possibly TRBD1 (5 bases). The CDR3 is 12 amino acids. V was shortened by 8 bases and J by 4 bases, with 11 bases between the two germline ends. The CDR3 coding sequence is TGTGCCAGCGGACCCGGGGGCTATGGCTACACCTTC. As protein: CASGPGGYGYTF.

The V call is TRBV3-1 (or the pseudogene TRBV3-2), the J call TRBJ1-2; 9 bases are shared with TRBD1. After removal of 4 bases from V and 7 bases from J, the junction contained 10 bases not matched to a gene. CDR3 length: 15 residues. The V gene's germline CDR1 is LGHDT and CDR2 YNNKEL (reference sequence). DNA for the CDR3: TGTGCCAGCAGCCTCTCGGGACAGGGCTATGGTGGCTACACCTTC. This gives the protein CASSLSGQGYGGYTF.

V gene TRBV18 combines with J gene TRBJ1-1, with no clear D. Germline V gene sequence: CDR1 KGHSH, CDR2 LQKENI. Trimming took 6 bases from V and 8 from J, leaving 19 bases between them. The CDR3 sequence is 14 residues long. Written as DNA, the CDR3 is TGTGCCAGCTCGGTAGATGTAAGCTCTCGGGAAGCTTTCTTT. This sequence encodes CASSVDVSSREAFF.

V is TRBV12-3 or TRBV12-4 and J is TRBJ1-5; D is unclear. This CDR3 comprises 13 residues. V was shortened by 6 bases and J by 4 bases, with 10 bases between the two germline ends. CDR3 in DNA: TGTGCCAGCAGCCCGACCCTAAATCAGCCCCAGCATTTT. Its translation is CASSPTLNQPQHF.

The CDR3 loop is CSVVPRGGYEQYF. CDR3 in DNA: TGCAGCGTTGTTCCCCGCGGCGGCTACGAGCAGTACTTC. The chain employs TRBV29-1 and TRBJ2-7, with D unresolved. This CDR3 is 13 amino acids long. CDR1 is SQVTM and CDR2 is ANQGSEA in the germline V gene. Trimming took 4 bases from V and 3 from J, leaving 13 bases between them.